The 5 T cell receptor beta chains below all came from one sample that was sequenced in a study of cytomegalovirus exposure and HLA in healthy donors. A multiplex PCR was run with 60 Vbeta primers and 13 Jbeta primers. Here immunoSEQ multiplex PCR was the method, and the copy in TCRdb shows in-frame clones only, minus some. The sample yields 60,000 to 80,000 clones, of which the top ten take up about 0.82%. The sample was PBMCs. These receptors were collected from a boy aged 10-17 years in good health and CMV-seronegative.

The rearrangement uses TRBV4-3 and TRBJ2-7, with 9 bases lining up with TRBD2. J gave up 4 bases and V 1 base, and 8 bases lay outside the gene matches. Germline V lookup: CDR1 LGHNA, CDR2 YSLEER. The CDR3 consists of 16 residues. This CDR3 reads CASSQVISGRRYEQYF. As DNA, the CDR3 is TGCGCCAGCAGCCAAGTGATTAGCGGGAGAAGGTACGAGCAGTACTTC.

The chain employs TRBV5-1 and TRBJ2-3; D call uncertain. The length of the CDR3 is 15 residues. Germline V gene sequence: CDR1 SGHRS, CDR2 YFSETQ. V was trimmed by 0 bases and J by 0 bases, leaving 8 bases between them. CDR3 sequence (DNA): TGCGCCAGCAGCTTGGGGCATCCTAGCACAGATACGCAGTATTTT. Translated: CASSLGHPSTDTQYF.

With respect to this clone: The sample holds other DNA sequences that translate to the same CDR3. This chain joins TRBV25-1 and TRBJ1-1; D not resolved. Germline-derived CDR1 and CDR2 are MGHDK and SYGVNS. V gave up 5 bases and J gave up 1 base, with 8 bases separating them. The CDR3 is made up of 13 amino acids. CDR3 nucleotides: TGTGCCAGCAGTAGAACAGAGAACACTGAAGCTTTCTTT. Translated, it gives CASSRTENTEAFF.

This rearrangement joins TRBV7-9 to TRBJ2-1; D gene ambiguous. The V end was cut by 4 bases, the J end by 7 bases, with 11 bases between. The CDR3 sequence is 13 residues long. The germline gives CDR1 SEHNR, CDR2 FQNEAQ (reference sequence). CDR3 DNA sequence: TGTGCCAGCAGCTCTAAGATCAGGAATGAGCAGTTCTTC. Its protein product is CASSSKIRNEQFF.

The V and J genes are TRBV2 and TRBJ2-4; 10 nucleotides align to TRBD1. CDR3 length: 15 residues. The V gene's germline CDR1 is SNHLY and CDR2 FYNNEI. V was pared by 0 bases and J by 10 bases, with 6 bases of the junction left unmatched. DNA of the CDR3: TGTGCCAGCAGTGAAGCGAATCCGGGACAGGGGATTCAGTACTTC. Residues: CASSEANPGQGIQYF.